This paragraph reports one T cell receptor (beta chain). Antigen specificity is unknown. The data were taken from a study of CD8+ T cells in alopecia areata. As for the study in general: Each day, treated patients took oral tofacitinib twice, at 5 to 10 mg per dose.

As part of sample collection, lesional scalp punch biopsies and peripheral blood were taken from alopecia areata patients. Study results and limitations: Affected lesional scalp, above all in alopecia totalis/universalis, was more clonal than normal scalp.

The germline gives CDR1 MNHNY, CDR2 SVGAGI (reference sequence). The CDR3 spans 16 residues. With V trimmed by 10 bases and J by 6 bases, 13 bases remained unmatched. cDNA reverse transcribed from extracted RNA served as the sequencing template. Profiled with immunoSEQ multiplex PCR; TCRdb holds only in-frame clones, not every one. The data contain over 110,000 clones, roughly 46% of them singletons. J is TRBJ2-2 and V is TRBV6-6; 11 nucleotides agree with TRBD1. This receptor was identified in a human donor with alopecia areata. The sample was CD4+ T cells sorted from blood, taken at week 0. CDR3 coding DNA: TGTGCCATCCTAGGACAGGGGGCGAGATCAGCCGGGGAGCTGTTTTTT. Residues: CAILGQGARSAGELFF.